This T cell receptor beta chain derives from a study of T cell changes during pregnancy in multiple sclerosis. The assay was immunoSEQ multiplex PCR, and TCRdb's table has in-frame clones only and misses some. The data show about 80,000 clones, with about 90% seen just once and 2.6% held by the top ten. Germline CDR1 reads KGHSH; CDR2 reads LQKENI. V lost 3 bases to trimming and J lost 7 bases, with 10 bases between them. This CDR3 has 13 residues. The V and J genes are TRBV18 and TRBJ2-1, with D possibly being TRBD2 (5 bases). The source material was peripheral blood, sampled before pregnancy. This receptor was obtained from a female donor with multiple sclerosis, enrolled in a pregnancy study. As DNA, the CDR3 is TGTGCCAGCTCACCTTTCCGGGGAAATGAGCAGTTCTTC. It yields the protein CASSPFRGNEQFF.